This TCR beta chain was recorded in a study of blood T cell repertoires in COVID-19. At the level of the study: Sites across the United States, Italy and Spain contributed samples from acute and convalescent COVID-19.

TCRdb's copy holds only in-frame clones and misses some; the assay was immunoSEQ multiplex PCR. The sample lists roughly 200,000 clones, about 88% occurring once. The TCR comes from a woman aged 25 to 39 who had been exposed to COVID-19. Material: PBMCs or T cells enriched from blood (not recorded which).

The DNA of the CDR3 is TGTGCCAGCAGCCAAGATCTGGGAGGGCATCAGCCCCAGCATTTT. Its translation is CASSQDLGGHQPQHF. The rearrangement uses TRBV4-2 and TRBJ1-5, with D unclear. Germline lookup yields CDR1 LGHNA and CDR2 YNFKEQ. V lost 0 bases to trimming and J lost 5 bases, with 11 bases between them. The CDR3 runs to 15 residues.